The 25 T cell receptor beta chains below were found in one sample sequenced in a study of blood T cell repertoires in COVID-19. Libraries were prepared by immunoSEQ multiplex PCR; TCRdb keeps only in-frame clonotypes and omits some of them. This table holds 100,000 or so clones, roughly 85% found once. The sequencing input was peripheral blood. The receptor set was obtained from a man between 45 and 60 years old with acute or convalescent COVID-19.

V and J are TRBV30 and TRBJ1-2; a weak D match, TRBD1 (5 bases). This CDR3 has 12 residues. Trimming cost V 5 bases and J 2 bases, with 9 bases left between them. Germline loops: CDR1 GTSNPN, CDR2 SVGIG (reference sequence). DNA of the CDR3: TGTGCCTGGGACAGTAAGAACTATGGCTACACCTTC. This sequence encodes CAWDSKNYGYTF.

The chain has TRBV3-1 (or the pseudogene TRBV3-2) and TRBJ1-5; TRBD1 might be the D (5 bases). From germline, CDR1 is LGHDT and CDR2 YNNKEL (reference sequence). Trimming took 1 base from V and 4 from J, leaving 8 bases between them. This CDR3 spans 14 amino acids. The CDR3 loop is CASSQVPGNQPQHF. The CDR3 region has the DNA TGTGCCAGCAGCCAAGTACCAGGGAATCAGCCCCAGCATTTT.

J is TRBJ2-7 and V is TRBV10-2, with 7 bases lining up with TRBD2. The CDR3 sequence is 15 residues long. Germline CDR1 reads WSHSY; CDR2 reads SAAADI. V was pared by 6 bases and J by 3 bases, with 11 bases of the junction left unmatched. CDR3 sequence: CASRALTSPLYEQYF. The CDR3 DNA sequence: TGCGCCAGCAGGGCCCTGACTAGCCCACTCTACGAGCAGTACTTC.

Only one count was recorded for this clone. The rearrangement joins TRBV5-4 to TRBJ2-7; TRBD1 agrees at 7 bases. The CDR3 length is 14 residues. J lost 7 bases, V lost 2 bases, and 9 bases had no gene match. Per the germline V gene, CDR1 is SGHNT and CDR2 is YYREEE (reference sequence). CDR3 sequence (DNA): TGTGCCAGCAGCTTTCCAACAGGGGCAAGGGAGCAGTACTTC. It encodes CASSFPTGAREQYF.

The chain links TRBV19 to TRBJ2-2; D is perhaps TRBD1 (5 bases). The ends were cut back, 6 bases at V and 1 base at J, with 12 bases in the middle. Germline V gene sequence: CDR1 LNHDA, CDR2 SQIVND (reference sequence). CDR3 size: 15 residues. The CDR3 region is CASSPVQGNTGELFF. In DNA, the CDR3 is TGTGCCAGTAGCCCAGTGCAGGGGAACACCGGGGAGCTGTTTTTT.

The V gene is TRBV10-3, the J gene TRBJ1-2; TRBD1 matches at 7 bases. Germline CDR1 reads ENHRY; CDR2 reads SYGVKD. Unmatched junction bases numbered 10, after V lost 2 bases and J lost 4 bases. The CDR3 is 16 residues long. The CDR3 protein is CAISEIAGTVLYGYTF. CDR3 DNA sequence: TGTGCCATCAGTGAGATTGCCGGGACAGTTCTCTATGGCTACACCTTC.

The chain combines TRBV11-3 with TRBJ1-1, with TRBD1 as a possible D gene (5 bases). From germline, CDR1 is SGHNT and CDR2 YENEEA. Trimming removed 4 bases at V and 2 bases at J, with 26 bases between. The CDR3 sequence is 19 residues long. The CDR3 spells CASSYYGGGEGFLNTEAFF. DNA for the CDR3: TGTGCCAGCAGCTATTATGGGGGTGGGGAGGGATTCTTAAACACTGAAGCTTTCTTT.

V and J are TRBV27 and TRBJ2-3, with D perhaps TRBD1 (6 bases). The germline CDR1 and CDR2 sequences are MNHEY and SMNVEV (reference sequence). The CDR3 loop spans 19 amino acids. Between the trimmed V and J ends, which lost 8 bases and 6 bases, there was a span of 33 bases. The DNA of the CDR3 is TGTGCCAGCGCTCACCTAAAACCCGACAGGTCTAGGCCTACGGATACGCAGTATTTT. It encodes CASAHLKPDRSRPTDTQYF.

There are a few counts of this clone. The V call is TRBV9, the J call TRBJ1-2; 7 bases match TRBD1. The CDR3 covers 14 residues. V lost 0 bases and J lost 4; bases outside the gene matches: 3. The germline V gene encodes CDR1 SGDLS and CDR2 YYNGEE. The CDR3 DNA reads TGTGCCAGCAGCGTAGAGGGACAGAGCTATGGCTACACCTTC. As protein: CASSVEGQSYGYTF.

The CDR3 DNA reads TGTGCCAGCAGTGACACAGGGGGCAGGGGCTACACCTTC. It codes for CASSDTGGRGYTF. The chain links TRBV28 to TRBJ1-2; 9 bases fit TRBD1. In germline, CDR1 is MDHEN, CDR2 SYDVKM. The CDR3 is made up of 13 amino acids. V gave up 5 bases and J gave up 8 bases; unmatched junction bases: 6.

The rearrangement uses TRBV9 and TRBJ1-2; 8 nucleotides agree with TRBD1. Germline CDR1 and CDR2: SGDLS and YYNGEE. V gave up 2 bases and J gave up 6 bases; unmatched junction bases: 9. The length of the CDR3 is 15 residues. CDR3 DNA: TGTGCCAGCAGCGTCCAGACAGGGGTTGGAAATGGCTACACCTTC. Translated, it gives CASSVQTGVGNGYTF. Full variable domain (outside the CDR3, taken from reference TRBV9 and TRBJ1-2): DSGVTQTPKHLITATGQRVTLRCSPRSGDLSVYWYQQSLDQGLQFLIQYYNGEERAKGNILERFSAQQFPDLHSELNLSSLELGDSALYFCASSVQTGVGNGYTFGSGTRLTVV.

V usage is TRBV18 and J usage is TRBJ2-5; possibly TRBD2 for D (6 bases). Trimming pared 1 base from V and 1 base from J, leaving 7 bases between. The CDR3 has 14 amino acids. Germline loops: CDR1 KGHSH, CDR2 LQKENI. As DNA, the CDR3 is TGTGCCAGCTCACCACAGGGACTCCAAGAGACCCAGTACTTC. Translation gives CASSPQGLQETQYF. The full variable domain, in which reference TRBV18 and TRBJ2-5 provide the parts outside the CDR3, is NAGVMQNPRHLVRRRGQEARLRCSPMKGHSHVYWYRQLPEEGLKFMVYLQKENIIDESGMPKERFSAEFPKEGPSILRIQQVVRGDSAAYFCASSPQGLQETQYFGPGTRLLVL.

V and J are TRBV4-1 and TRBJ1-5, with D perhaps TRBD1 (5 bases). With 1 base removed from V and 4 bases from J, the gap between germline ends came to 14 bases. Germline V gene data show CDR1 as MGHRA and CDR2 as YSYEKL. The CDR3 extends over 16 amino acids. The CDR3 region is CASSQGKGERNQPQHF. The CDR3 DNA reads TGCGCCAGCAGCCAAGGCAAAGGGGAAAGGAATCAGCCCCAGCATTTT.

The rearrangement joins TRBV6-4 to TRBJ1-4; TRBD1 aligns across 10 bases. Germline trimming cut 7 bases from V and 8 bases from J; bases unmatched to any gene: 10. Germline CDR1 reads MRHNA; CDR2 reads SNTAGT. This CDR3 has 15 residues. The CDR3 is CASIKGQGVQEKLFF. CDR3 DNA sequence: TGTGCCAGCATAAAAGGACAGGGGGTTCAAGAAAAACTGTTTTTT.

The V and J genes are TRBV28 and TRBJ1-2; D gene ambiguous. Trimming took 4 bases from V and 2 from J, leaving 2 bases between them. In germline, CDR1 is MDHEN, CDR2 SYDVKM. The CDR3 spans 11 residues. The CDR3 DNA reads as TGTGCCAGCAGTTCAAACTATGGCTACACCTTC. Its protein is CASSSNYGYTF.

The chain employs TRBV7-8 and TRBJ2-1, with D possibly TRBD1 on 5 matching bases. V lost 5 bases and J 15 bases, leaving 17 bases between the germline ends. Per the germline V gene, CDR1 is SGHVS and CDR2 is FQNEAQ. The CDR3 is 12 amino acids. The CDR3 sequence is CASSPQTVAVFF. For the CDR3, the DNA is TGTGCCAGCAGCCCCCAGACAGTGGCGGTGTTCTTC.

This CDR3 reads CASSQGGGTGHNQPQHF. The CDR3 coding sequence is TGCGCCAGCAGCCAAGGGGGCGGGACAGGACACAATCAGCCCCAGCATTTT. The chain carries TRBV4-1 and TRBJ1-5; 8 bases map to TRBD1. Germline trimming cut 1 base from V and 3 bases from J; bases unmatched to any gene: 8. This CDR3 comprises 17 residues. From germline, CDR1 is MGHRA and CDR2 YSYEKL.

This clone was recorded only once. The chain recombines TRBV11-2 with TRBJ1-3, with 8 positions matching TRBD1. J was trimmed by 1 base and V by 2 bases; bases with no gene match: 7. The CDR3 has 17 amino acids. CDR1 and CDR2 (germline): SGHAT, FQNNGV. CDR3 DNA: TGTGCCAGCAGCTTAATTTCAGGGGGCTTTTCTGGAAACACCATATATTTT. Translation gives CASSLISGGFSGNTIYF.

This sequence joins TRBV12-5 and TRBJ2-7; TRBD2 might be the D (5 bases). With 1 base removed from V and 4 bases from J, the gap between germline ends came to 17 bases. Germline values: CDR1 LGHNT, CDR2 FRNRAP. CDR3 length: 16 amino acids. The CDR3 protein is CASGLGGRGIRYEQYF. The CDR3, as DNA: TGTGCTAGTGGTTTGGGAGGTCGGGGAATTAGGTACGAGCAGTACTTC.

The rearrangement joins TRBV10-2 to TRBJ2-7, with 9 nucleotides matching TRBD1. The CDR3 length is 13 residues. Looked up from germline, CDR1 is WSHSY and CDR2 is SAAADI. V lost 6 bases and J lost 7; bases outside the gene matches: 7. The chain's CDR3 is CASSDRGAREQYF. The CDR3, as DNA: TGCGCCAGCAGCGACAGGGGGGCAAGGGAGCAGTACTTC.

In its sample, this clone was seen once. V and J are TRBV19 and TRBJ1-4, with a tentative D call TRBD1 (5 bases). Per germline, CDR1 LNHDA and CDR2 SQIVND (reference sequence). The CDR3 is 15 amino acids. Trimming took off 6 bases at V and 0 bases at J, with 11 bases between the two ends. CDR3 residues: CASRGQGSTNEKLFF. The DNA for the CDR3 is TGTGCCAGTAGAGGCCAGGGCTCAACTAATGAAAAACTGTTTTTT.

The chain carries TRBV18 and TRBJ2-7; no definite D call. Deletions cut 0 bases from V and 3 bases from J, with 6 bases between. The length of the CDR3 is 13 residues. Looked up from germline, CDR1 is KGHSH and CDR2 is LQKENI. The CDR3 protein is CASSPPSGYEQYF. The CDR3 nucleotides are TGTGCCAGCTCACCACCATCCGGCTACGAGCAGTACTTC.

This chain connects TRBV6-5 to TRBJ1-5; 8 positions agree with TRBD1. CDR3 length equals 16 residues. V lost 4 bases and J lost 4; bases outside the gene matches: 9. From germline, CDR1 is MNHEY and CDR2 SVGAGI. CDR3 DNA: TGTGCCAGCAGTTCCCGGACAGGGATTGGAAATCAGCCCCAGCATTTT. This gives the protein CASSSRTGIGNQPQHF.

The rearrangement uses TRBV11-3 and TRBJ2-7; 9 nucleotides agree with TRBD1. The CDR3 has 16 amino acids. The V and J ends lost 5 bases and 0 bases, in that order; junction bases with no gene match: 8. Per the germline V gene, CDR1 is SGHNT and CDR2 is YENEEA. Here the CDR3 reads CASSPTGTGSSYEQYF. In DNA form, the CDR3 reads TGTGCCAGCAGCCCAACCGGGACAGGGAGCTCCTACGAGCAGTACTTC. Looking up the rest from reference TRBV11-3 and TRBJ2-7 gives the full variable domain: EAGVVQSPRYKIIEKKQPVAFWCNPISGHNTLYWYLQNLGQGPELLIRYENEEAVDDSQLPKDRFSAERLKGVDSTLKIQPAELGDSAVYLCASSPTGTGSSYEQYFGPGTRLTVT.

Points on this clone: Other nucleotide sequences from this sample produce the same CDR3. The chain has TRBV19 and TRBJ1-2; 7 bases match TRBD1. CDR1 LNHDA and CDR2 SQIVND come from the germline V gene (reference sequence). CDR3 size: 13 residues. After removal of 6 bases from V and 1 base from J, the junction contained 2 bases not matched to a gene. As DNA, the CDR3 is TGTGCCAGTAGCCGACAGGGTAACTATGGCTACACCTTC. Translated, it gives CASSRQGNYGYTF.